This T cell receptor beta chain was sequenced during a study of blood T cells in healthy people across ages. Trimming removed 1 base from V and 6 bases from J, with 19 bases in between. The germline gives CDR1 LGHNA, CDR2 YSLEER. This CDR3 is built from 17 residues. A J-beta primer mix and a sample-barcoded 5' primer were used in a second PCR of roughly 7 to 12 cycles. TCRdb called the 5' RACE reads again in MiXCR, with one record for every CDR3 protein. The table records over 1,500,000 distinct CDR3 sequences, around 48% of them present only once. This clonotype was counted between two and nine times. Its matching antigen is unknown. Study-level findings and limits: Long-lived and aged donors differed, with more naive CD4+ cells and higher diversity in the long-lived. Per-million-T-cell TCR beta diversity fell roughly linearly with age.

The TCR comes from a woman aged 40-49 years in good health. Sequencing was performed on blood. This chain uses TRBV4-3 with TRBJ2-1; a possible D gene is TRBD2 (5 bases). The CDR3 reads CASSQAEVASSPNEQFF. CDR3 sequence (DNA): TGCGCCAGCAGCCAAGCTGAGGTAGCGTCAAGTCCCAATGAGCAGTTCTTC.